These 16 T cell receptor beta chains were sequenced from one sample in a study of T cell changes during pregnancy in multiple sclerosis (dated by TCRdb to the late 2010s). Libraries were prepared through the immunoSEQ multiplex PCR assay. What TCRdb holds here is the immuneACCESS table cut down to in-frame rearrangements. Part of the clones is not present; checked against another copy, under half of the missing clones reflect an unresolved V gene, and the others are unexplained. Counted in this sample were fewer than 85,000 clones; 92% of them appeared once. The ten largest make up 1.5% to 2% of the sample. Sequencing was performed on peripheral blood, taken in the first trimester of pregnancy. These receptors were taken from a female donor in good health, enrolled as a control in a pregnancy study.

This clone was recorded many times. The V gene is TRBV7-2, the J gene TRBJ1-2; tentative D call: TRBD1 (6 bases). The CDR3 is 13 residues long. Between the trimmed V and J ends, which lost 2 bases and 6 bases, there was a span of 10 bases. Germline CDR1 is SGHTA and CDR2 is FQGNSA. Here the CDR3 reads CASSLWGGHGYTF. In nucleotides, the CDR3 is TGTGCCAGCAGCTTATGGGGGGGGCATGGCTACACCTTC.

The J gene is TRBJ2-3, the V gene TRBV6-1; 7 nucleotides align to TRBD1. The CDR3 is 15 amino acids. Germline V gene data show CDR1 as MNHNS and CDR2 as SASEGT. J was trimmed by 2 bases and V by 4 bases; bases with no gene match: 6. CDR3 DNA: TGTGCCAGCAGTGGGTTTGGACAGGACACAGATACGCAGTATTTT. Translating gives CASSGFGQDTDTQYF.

V is TRBV28 and J is TRBJ1-5, with 9 bases lining up with TRBD1. The CDR3 is 16 residues long. Germline CDR1 MDHEN, CDR2 SYDVKM. Germline trimming cut 0 bases from V and 3 bases from J; bases unmatched to any gene: 3. The CDR3 region is CASSLWTGGDNQPQHF. CDR3 DNA sequence: TGTGCCAGCAGTTTATGGACAGGGGGGGACAATCAGCCCCAGCATTTT.

This chain joins TRBV21-1 and TRBJ2-1; the table's D call, TRBD2, was not checked against the DNA. TRBV21-1 is a documented pseudogene. The CDR3 extends over 17 amino acids. CDR3 loop: CASSKLEASGNDNEQFF. DNA of the CDR3: TGTGCCAGCAGCAAATTAGAGGCTAGCGGGAACGACAATGAGCAGTTCTTC.

The CDR3 spells CASSWGDRGQDEQFF. The CDR3 region has the DNA TGCGCCAGCAGCTGGGGGGACAGGGGGCAAGATGAGCAGTTCTTC. The rearrangement joins TRBV5-1 to TRBJ2-1; 12 bases are a match to TRBD1. V trimming: 3 bases; J trimming: 8 bases; junction bases outside the gene matches: 6. Germline loops: CDR1 SGHRS, CDR2 YFSETQ. The CDR3 runs 15 residues.

This chain connects TRBV5-1 to TRBJ2-7; 11 nucleotides match TRBD1. Germline V gene lookup returns CDR1 SGHRS and CDR2 YFSETQ. The CDR3 contains 13 residues. J gave up 7 bases and V 7 bases, and 7 bases lay outside the gene matches. CDR3 bases: TGCGCCAGCGCACCGGACAGGGGGCGGGAGCAGTACTTC. This codes for CASAPDRGREQYF. Full variable domain (rest looked up from reference TRBV5-1 and TRBJ2-7): KAGVTQTPRYLIKTRGQQVTLSCSPISGHRSVSWYQQTPGQGLQFLFEYFSETQRNKGNFPGRFSGRQFSNSRSEMNVSTLELGDSALYLCASAPDRGREQYFGPGTRLTVT.

The rearrangement links TRBV5-1 to TRBJ2-5, with D uncertain. Trimming removed 0 bases from V and 4 bases from J, with 10 bases in between. The CDR3 sequence is 14 residues long. Germline CDR1 reads SGHRS; CDR2 reads YFSETQ. The DNA for the CDR3 is TGCGCCAGCAGCTTGGGAGAAAGTAGAGAGACCCAGTACTTC. Its translation is CASSLGESRETQYF.

This chain joins TRBV27 and TRBJ2-7; maybe TRBD1 (5 bases). In germline, CDR1 is MNHEY, CDR2 SMNVEV (reference sequence). V lost 5 bases, J lost 3 bases, and 17 bases lay in between. The CDR3 extends over 15 amino acids. The CDR3 DNA follows: TGTGCCAGCAGTCTCTCCTCCAGGGCCGGCTACGAGCAGTACTTC. Translated: CASSLSSRAGYEQYF.

The V call is TRBV5-6, the J call TRBJ2-7; maybe TRBD1 (6 bases). Deletions cut 5 bases from V and 2 bases from J, with 20 bases between. The V gene's germline CDR1 is SGHDT and CDR2 YYEEEE. The CDR3 totals 16 residues. This CDR3 reads CASSQTIGGFPYEQYF. CDR3 in DNA: TGTGCCAGCAGTCAGACAATAGGGGGTTTCCCCTACGAGCAGTACTTC. The variable domain in full, with the rest retrieved from reference TRBV5-6 and TRBJ2-7, is DAGVTQSPTHLIKTRGQQVTLRCSPKSGHDTVSWYQQALGQGPQFIFQYYEEEERQRGNFPDRFSGHQFPNYSSELNVNALLLGDSALYLCASSQTIGGFPYEQYFGPGTRLTVT.

This chain links TRBV10-2 with TRBJ2-7; 11 bases fit TRBD2. This CDR3 is built from 14 residues. Per germline, CDR1 WSHSY and CDR2 SAAADI. Trimming cost V 6 bases and J 2 bases; bases outside gene matches: 3. For the CDR3, the DNA is TGCGCCAGCAGGGGGACTAGCGGAACCTACGAGCAGTACTTC. Translation: CASRGTSGTYEQYF.

The CDR3 DNA is TGTGCCAGCAGCTTCCCATATCGGGGGGACAATGAGCAGTTCTTC. Translated: CASSFPYRGDNEQFF. This chain joins TRBV7-6 and TRBJ2-1, with TRBD2 identical over 7 bases. The ends lost 3 bases at V and 5 bases at J; junction bases unmatched: 7. The CDR3 is made up of 15 amino acids. Germline V gives CDR1 SGHVS, CDR2 FNYEAQ.

This chain joins TRBV27 and TRBJ1-2; a possible D gene is TRBD1 (5 bases). This CDR3 region has 13 residues. The germline V gene encodes CDR1 MNHEY and CDR2 SMNVEV (reference sequence). Trimming shortened V by 2 bases and J by 4 bases, and 8 bases separated the two germline ends. Here the CDR3 reads CASSLRGGYGYTF. CDR3 DNA: TGTGCCAGCAGTTTACGGGGGGGCTATGGCTACACCTTC.

The J gene is TRBJ2-5, the V gene TRBV7-9; possible D gene TRBD2, 5 bases. Germline CDR1 is SEHNR and CDR2 is FQNEAQ (reference sequence). The CDR3 spans 18 residues. V was trimmed by 4 bases and J by 4 bases, leaving 25 bases between them. The CDR3 coding sequence is TGTGCCAGCAGCTCGTTGGGGTTGGGGAGTGATTCGTCAGAGACCCAGTACTTC. Protein: CASSSLGLGSDSSETQYF.

The genes are TRBV27 and TRBJ2-7; possibly TRBD2 for D (5 bases). CDR1 is MNHEY and CDR2 is SMNVEV in the germline V gene (reference sequence). Between the trimmed V and J ends, which lost 3 bases and 4 bases, there was a span of 10 bases. The CDR3 sequence is 13 residues long. In DNA form, the CDR3 reads TGTGCCAGCAGTTTCTATGGCGGGTACGAGCAGTACTTC. Translating gives CASSFYGGYEQYF.

This clone was picked up one time. This chain joins TRBV7-9 and TRBJ2-7; TRBD1 aligns across 8 bases. The CDR3 runs 15 residues. In germline, CDR1 is SEHNR, CDR2 FQNEAQ (reference sequence). V shed 1 base and J 4 bases; nucleotides not matched to a gene: 6. CDR3 sequence (DNA): TGTGCCAGCAGCTTAGATAGGACAGGGAGGTACGAGCAGTACTTC. This codes for CASSLDRTGRYEQYF.

J is TRBJ1-1 and V is TRBV15; D uncertain. The CDR3 has 13 amino acids. CDR1 and CDR2 from the germline V gene are LNHNV and YYDKDF (reference sequence). Trimming removed 3 bases at V and 1 base at J, with 6 bases between. CDR3 nucleotides: TGTGCCACCAGCAGCGGGAGGAACACTGAAGCTTTCTTT. This translates into CATSSGRNTEAFF.